Listed below are T cell receptor beta chains from one sample, sequenced in a study of shared clonotypes between healthy human individuals. Sequenced by immunoSEQ multiplex PCR; TCRdb stores in-frame clones only, minus some. The data contain 780,000 or so clones, about two thirds of them singletons. Source material: memory CD4+ T cells sorted from blood. Every receptor here comes from a woman aged 30 to 39 in good health. Each CDR3 is given with its conserved first and last residue. The order of the fields is CDR3 protein, CDR3 DNA, clone size, J gene, D gene, V gene. D genes are given only for firm matches. Clone size appears in some rows only: once, few, many, or a class for an expanded clone.

CDR3 protein: CASSLGRPDSGANVLTF
CDR3 DNA: TGTGCCAGCAGCTTAGGACGGCCGGACTCTGGGGCCAACGTCCTGACTTTC
clone size: once
J gene: TRBJ2-6
D gene: -
V gene: TRBV7-7

CDR3 protein: CASSSGTLYNEQFF
CDR3 DNA: TGCGCCAGCAGCTCCGGGACTCTCTACAATGAGCAGTTCTTC
clone size: -
J gene: TRBJ2-1
D gene: -
V gene: TRBV5-1

CDR3 protein: CASSFPGTEKLFF
CDR3 DNA: TGTGCCAGCAGCTTTCCGGGTACTGAAAAACTGTTTTTT
clone size: -
J gene: TRBJ1-4
D gene: -
V gene: TRBV7-9

CDR3 protein: CASRELGTDPEQYF
CDR3 DNA: TGTGCCAGCAGGGAACTTGGGACAGACCCCGAGCAGTACTTC
clone size: -
J gene: TRBJ2-7
D gene: TRBD1
V gene: TRBV28

CDR3 protein: CASSKSGRGETQYF
CDR3 DNA: TGTGCCAGCAGCAAGAGCGGGAGGGGAGAGACCCAGTACTTC
clone size: -
J gene: TRBJ2-5
D gene: TRBD2
V gene: TRBV7-3

CDR3 protein: CASSLTPGLYGYTF
CDR3 DNA: TGTGCCAGCAGCTTAACCCCCGGGCTCTATGGCTACACCTTC
clone size: few
J gene: TRBJ1-2
D gene: -
V gene: TRBV7-2

CDR3 protein: CASSLGSMMNTEAFF
CDR3 DNA: TGTGCCAGCAGCTTAGGCAGTATGATGAACACTGAAGCTTTCTTT
clone size: -
J gene: TRBJ1-1
D gene: -
V gene: TRBV7-3

CDR3 protein: CASSYIHSGANVLTF
CDR3 DNA: TGTGCCAGCAGTTACATCCACTCTGGGGCCAACGTCCTGACTTTC
clone size: few
J gene: TRBJ2-6
D gene: -
V gene: TRBV6-5

CDR3 protein: CASRDRPTDTQYF
CDR3 DNA: TGCGCCAGCAGGGACAGGCCCACAGATACGCAGTATTTT
clone size: few
J gene: TRBJ2-3
D gene: TRBD1
V gene: TRBV5-1

CDR3 protein: CASSPDRGNQPQHF
CDR3 DNA: TGTGCCAGCAGCCCGGACAGGGGAAATCAGCCCCAGCATTTT
clone size: few
J gene: TRBJ1-5
D gene: TRBD1
V gene: TRBV6-5

CDR3 protein: CASTTESGELFF
CDR3 DNA: TGCGCCAGCACCACCGAAAGCGGGGAGCTGTTTTTT
clone size: -
J gene: TRBJ2-2
D gene: -
V gene: TRBV10-1

CDR3 protein: CASSGGPQAYEQYF
CDR3 DNA: TGTGCCAGCAGCGGGGGGCCACAAGCCTACGAGCAGTACTTC
clone size: -
J gene: TRBJ2-7
D gene: -
V gene: TRBV5-6

CDR3 protein: CASSQRGGGELFF
CDR3 DNA: TGTGCCAGCAGCCAACGCGGGGGCGGGGAGCTGTTTTTT
clone size: many
J gene: TRBJ2-2
D gene: TRBD2
V gene: TRBV14

CDR3 protein: CSVEEEKHGAEAFF
CDR3 DNA: TGCAGCGTTGAAGAAGAAAAACACGGGGCTGAAGCTTTCTTT
clone size: -
J gene: TRBJ1-1
D gene: -
V gene: TRBV29-1

CDR3 protein: CASSLMGLGNSGELFF
CDR3 DNA: TGTGCCAGCAGCTTAATGGGACTGGGGAATTCCGGGGAGCTGTTTTTT
clone size: -
J gene: TRBJ2-2
D gene: -
V gene: TRBV7-3

CDR3 protein: CASRGQINEKLFF
CDR3 DNA: TGTGCCAGCAGAGGACAGATAAATGAAAAACTGTTTTTT
clone size: once
J gene: TRBJ1-4
D gene: -
V gene: TRBV2

CDR3 protein: CAISNGHSTDTQYF
CDR3 DNA: TGTGCCATCAGTAACGGACACTCGACGGATACGCAGTATTTT
clone size: -
J gene: TRBJ2-3
D gene: -
V gene: TRBV10-3

CDR3 protein: CASSRKATTRGSGYTF
CDR3 DNA: TGTGCCAGCAGCCGAAAGGCCACGACCAGGGGGTCTGGCTACACCTTC
clone size: -
J gene: TRBJ1-2
D gene: TRBD1
V gene: TRBV27

CDR3 protein: CASSPNRGDIQYF
CDR3 DNA: TGTGCCAGCAGTCCGAATCGAGGAGACATTCAGTACTTC
clone size: once
J gene: TRBJ2-4
D gene: -
V gene: TRBV27

CDR3 protein: CASSLTGGQNTEAFF
CDR3 DNA: TGTGCCAGCAGCCTCACAGGGGGCCAGAACACTGAAGCTTTCTTT
clone size: once
J gene: TRBJ1-1
D gene: TRBD1
V gene: TRBV6-1

CDR3 protein: CASRMDGSGANVLTF
CDR3 DNA: TGTGCCAGCAGGATGGACGGCTCTGGGGCCAACGTCCTGACTTTC
clone size: -
J gene: TRBJ2-6
D gene: -
V gene: TRBV5-4

CDR3 protein: CSVETRQGAGTEAFF
CDR3 DNA: TGCAGCGTTGAGACCCGACAGGGGGCCGGCACTGAAGCTTTCTTT
clone size: -
J gene: TRBJ1-1
D gene: TRBD1
V gene: TRBV29-1

CDR3 protein: CASSLAGLADTQYF
CDR3 DNA: TGTGCCAGCAGCTTAGCAGGACTAGCAGATACGCAGTATTTT
clone size: -
J gene: TRBJ2-3
D gene: TRBD2
V gene: TRBV11-1

CDR3 protein: CASRLNLVYGRGEQYF
CDR3 DNA: TGTGCCAGCAGACTAAACCTCGTGTATGGGCGGGGCGAGCAGTACTTC
clone size: -
J gene: TRBJ2-7
D gene: -
V gene: TRBV27

CDR3 protein: CASSDGQGERQPQHF
CDR3 DNA: TGTGCCAGCAGTGATGGACAGGGTGAAAGGCAGCCCCAGCATTTT
clone size: few
J gene: TRBJ1-5
D gene: TRBD1
V gene: TRBV6-1

CDR3 protein: CASSHQSGGSYEQYF
CDR3 DNA: TGTGCCAGCAGCCACCAGTCAGGGGGTTCGTACGAGCAGTACTTC
clone size: once
J gene: TRBJ2-7
D gene: TRBD1
V gene: TRBV14

CDR3 protein: CASSIDLLRGRPPRGSGYTF
CDR3 DNA: TGTGCCAGTAGTATAGATCTATTGAGGGGACGACCGCCGAGGGGAAGTGGCTACACCTTC
clone size: -
J gene: TRBJ1-2
D gene: -
V gene: TRBV19

CDR3 protein: CASSPLLFLGGVEQYF
CDR3 DNA: TGTGCCAGCAGCCCCTTGTTGTTCTTGGGGGGCGTCGAGCAGTACTTC
clone size: -
J gene: TRBJ2-7
D gene: -
V gene: TRBV11-2

CDR3 protein: CASKESNEQFF
CDR3 DNA: TGTGCCAGCAAGGAGTCCAATGAGCAGTTCTTC
clone size: -
J gene: TRBJ2-1
D gene: -
V gene: TRBV2

CDR3 protein: CASSPRTGLPREQYF
CDR3 DNA: TGTGCCAGCTCACCAAGGACAGGGTTGCCTCGAGAGCAGTACTTC
clone size: few
J gene: TRBJ2-7
D gene: TRBD1
V gene: TRBV18

CDR3 protein: CASSSPSGANTGELFF
CDR3 DNA: TGTGCCAGCAGTTCCCCGTCTGGCGCGAACACCGGGGAGCTGTTTTTT
clone size: -
J gene: TRBJ2-2
D gene: -
V gene: TRBV28

CDR3 protein: CASDPGLAGVTDTQYF
CDR3 DNA: TGCGCCAGCGACCCGGGACTAGCGGGAGTGACAGATACGCAGTATTTT
clone size: -
J gene: TRBJ2-3
D gene: TRBD2
V gene: TRBV10-1

CDR3 protein: CASSAGTGDTGELFF
CDR3 DNA: TGTGCCAGTAGTGCTGGGACAGGGGACACCGGGGAGCTGTTTTTT
clone size: few
J gene: TRBJ2-2
D gene: TRBD1
V gene: TRBV19

CDR3 protein: CASGRGTASGNTIYF
CDR3 DNA: TGTGCCAGCGGTAGGGGTACGGCTTCAGGAAACACCATATATTTT
clone size: -
J gene: TRBJ1-3
D gene: -
V gene: TRBV6-5

CDR3 protein: CASSGQGGGYAGELFF
CDR3 DNA: TGCGCCAGCAGCGGGCAGGGGGGAGGGTATGCCGGGGAGCTGTTTTTT
clone size: -
J gene: TRBJ2-2
D gene: -
V gene: TRBV4-1

CDR3 protein: CASRPRTSGQETQYF
CDR3 DNA: TGTGCCAGCAGACCCAGGACTAGCGGACAAGAGACCCAGTACTTC
clone size: -
J gene: TRBJ2-5
D gene: TRBD2
V gene: TRBV5-4

CDR3 protein: CASSLPTEPHTQYF
CDR3 DNA: TGTGCCAGCAGTCTCCCCACCGAGCCCCATACGCAGTATTTT
clone size: few
J gene: TRBJ2-3
D gene: -
V gene: TRBV28

CDR3 protein: CASRGQGGHTGELFF
CDR3 DNA: TGTGCCAGCAGGGGACAGGGGGGACACACCGGGGAGCTGTTTTTT
clone size: -
J gene: TRBJ2-2
D gene: TRBD1
V gene: TRBV28

CDR3 protein: CASSLERTDTQYF
CDR3 DNA: TGTGCCAGCAGCTTGGAGCGCACAGATACGCAGTATTTT
clone size: -
J gene: TRBJ2-3
D gene: -
V gene: TRBV11-2

CDR3 protein: CASSGQGEQPQHF
CDR3 DNA: TGTGCCAGCAGCGGACAGGGTGAGCAGCCCCAGCATTTT
clone size: -
J gene: TRBJ1-5
D gene: TRBD1
V gene: TRBV14

CDR3 protein: CASSYWTTAEQYF
CDR3 DNA: TGTGCCAGCAGCTATTGGACTACCGCCGAGCAGTACTTC
clone size: -
J gene: TRBJ2-7
D gene: -
V gene: TRBV5-4

CDR3 protein: CASSRRVGLGNYGYTF
CDR3 DNA: TGTGCCAGCAGTCGCCGGGTGGGCTTAGGTAACTATGGCTACACCTTC
clone size: many
J gene: TRBJ1-2
D gene: -
V gene: TRBV9

CDR3 protein: CASSLGSYRSNQPQHF
CDR3 DNA: TGTGCCAGCAGTTTAGGTTCCTATAGGAGCAATCAGCCCCAGCATTTT
clone size: -
J gene: TRBJ1-5
D gene: -
V gene: TRBV28

CDR3 protein: CASSLSWAPGTSTNEKLFF
CDR3 DNA: TGCGCCAGCAGCCTATCCTGGGCTCCTGGAACATCAACTAATGAAAAACTGTTTTTT
clone size: -
J gene: TRBJ1-4
D gene: -
V gene: TRBV4-1

CDR3 protein: CASSLQGSNYGYTF
CDR3 DNA: TGCGCCAGCAGCCTACAGGGATCCAACTATGGCTACACCTTC
clone size: -
J gene: TRBJ1-2
D gene: -
V gene: TRBV5-1

CDR3 protein: CAWSVKVGGLNTEAFF
CDR3 DNA: TGTGCCTGGAGTGTAAAGGTGGGGGGGCTGAACACTGAAGCTTTCTTT
clone size: -
J gene: TRBJ1-1
D gene: -
V gene: TRBV30

CDR3 protein: CASSATGPGSYTF
CDR3 DNA: TGTGCCAGCAGCGCTACAGGTCCGGGGAGCTACACCTTC
clone size: -
J gene: TRBJ1-2
D gene: -
V gene: TRBV21-1

CDR3 protein: CASSESEGETQYF
CDR3 DNA: TGCGCCAGCAGTGAGTCAGAGGGGGAGACCCAGTACTTC
clone size: once
J gene: TRBJ2-5
D gene: -
V gene: TRBV10-2

CDR3 protein: CASSVQAGPHNEQFF
CDR3 DNA: TGTGCCAGCAGTGTACAAGCGGGACCCCACAATGAGCAGTTCTTC
clone size: few
J gene: TRBJ2-1
D gene: TRBD2
V gene: TRBV25-1

CDR3 protein: CATSRGEGRGSYNEQFF
CDR3 DNA: TGTGCCACCAGCAGAGGGGAGGGGCGGGGGTCCTACAATGAGCAGTTCTTC
clone size: -
J gene: TRBJ2-1
D gene: TRBD2
V gene: TRBV15

CDR3 protein: CASDPGYQPQHF
CDR3 DNA: TGTGCCAGTGACCCGGGCTATCAGCCCCAGCATTTT
clone size: -
J gene: TRBJ1-5
D gene: -
V gene: TRBV19

CDR3 protein: CASTGLDNEKLFF
CDR3 DNA: TGTGCCAGCACCGGACTGGATAATGAAAAACTGTTTTTT
clone size: -
J gene: TRBJ1-4
D gene: -
V gene: TRBV9

CDR3 protein: CAISGTSGSLFNEQFF
CDR3 DNA: TGTGCCATCAGTGGGACTAGCGGGAGTTTATTCAATGAGCAGTTCTTC
clone size: -
J gene: TRBJ2-1
D gene: TRBD2
V gene: TRBV10-3

CDR3 protein: CASSQDPAGSYSNQPQHF
CDR3 DNA: TGCGCCAGCAGCCAAGATCCGGCAGGCAGTTATAGCAATCAGCCCCAGCATTTT
clone size: once
J gene: TRBJ1-5
D gene: -
V gene: TRBV4-1

CDR3 protein: CASTRASGTYEQYF
CDR3 DNA: TGTGCCAGCACCCGGGCTAGCGGGACCTACGAGCAGTACTTC
clone size: once
J gene: TRBJ2-7
D gene: TRBD2
V gene: TRBV5-4

CDR3 protein: CSVEDPETGRYGYTF
CDR3 DNA: TGCAGCGTTGAAGATCCTGAGACAGGGAGGTATGGCTACACCTTC
clone size: -
J gene: TRBJ1-2
D gene: TRBD1
V gene: TRBV29-1

CDR3 protein: CSVEEGGGGTEAFF
CDR3 DNA: TGCAGCGTTGAAGAGGGGGGGGGTGGGACTGAAGCTTTCTTT
clone size: -
J gene: TRBJ1-1
D gene: -
V gene: TRBV29-1

CDR3 protein: CSVGGHDSGNTIYF
CDR3 DNA: TGCAGCGTTGGCGGACACGACTCTGGAAACACCATATATTTT
clone size: -
J gene: TRBJ1-3
D gene: -
V gene: TRBV29-1

CDR3 protein: CASSLAFDRINQPQHF
CDR3 DNA: TGTGCCAGCAGCTTAGCATTTGACAGAATCAATCAGCCCCAGCATTTT
clone size: -
J gene: TRBJ1-5
D gene: -
V gene: TRBV7-8

CDR3 protein: CASSQLAGGTYNEQFF
CDR3 DNA: TGTGCCAGTAGTCAACTAGCGGGAGGAACCTACAATGAGCAGTTCTTC
clone size: -
J gene: TRBJ2-1
D gene: TRBD2
V gene: TRBV19